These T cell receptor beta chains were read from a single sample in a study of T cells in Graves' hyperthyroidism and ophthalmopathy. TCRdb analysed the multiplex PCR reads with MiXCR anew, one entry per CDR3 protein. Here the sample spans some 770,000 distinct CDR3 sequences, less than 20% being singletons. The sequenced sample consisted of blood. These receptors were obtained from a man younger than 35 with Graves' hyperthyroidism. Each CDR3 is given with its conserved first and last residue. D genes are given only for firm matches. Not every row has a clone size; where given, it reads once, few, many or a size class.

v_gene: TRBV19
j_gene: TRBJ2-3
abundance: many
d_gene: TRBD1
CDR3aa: CASSRDRDFDTQYF
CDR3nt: TGTGCCAGTAGTCGCGACAGGGATTTCGATACGCAGTATTTT

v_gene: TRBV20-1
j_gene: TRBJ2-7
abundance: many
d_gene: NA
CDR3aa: CSARDVAGISYEQYF
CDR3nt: TGCAGTGCTAGAGACGTCGCGGGAATCTCCTACGAGCAGTACTTC

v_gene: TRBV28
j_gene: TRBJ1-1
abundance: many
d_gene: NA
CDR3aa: CASSLEAYGTYTEAFF
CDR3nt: TGTGCCAGCAGTTTAGAGGCCTACGGGACGTACACTGAAGCTTTCTTT

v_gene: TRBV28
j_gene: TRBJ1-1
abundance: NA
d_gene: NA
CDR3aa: CASNLGRQLRAFF
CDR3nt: TGTGCCAGCAACTTGGGACGACAGTTAAGAGCTTTCTTT

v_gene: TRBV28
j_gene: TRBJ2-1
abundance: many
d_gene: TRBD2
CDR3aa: CASSLGLAGEDEQFF
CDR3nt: TGTGCCAGCAGTCTCGGACTAGCGGGAGAGGATGAGCAGTTCTTC

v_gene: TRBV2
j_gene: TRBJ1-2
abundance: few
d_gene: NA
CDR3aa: CALATPSRGYTF
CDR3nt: TGTGCTCTGGCCACCCCTTCTCGGGGCTACACCTTC

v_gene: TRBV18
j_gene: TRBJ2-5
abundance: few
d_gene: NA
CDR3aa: CASSPQETQHF
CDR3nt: TGTGCCAGCTCACCACAAGAGACCCAGCACTTC

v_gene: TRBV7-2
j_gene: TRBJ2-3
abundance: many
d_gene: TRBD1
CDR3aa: CASTRQGSWTDTQYF
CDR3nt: TGTGCCAGCACCAGACAGGGGAGTTGGACAGATACGCAGTATTTT

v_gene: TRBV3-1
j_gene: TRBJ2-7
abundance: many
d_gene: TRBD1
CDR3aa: CASSFQGTGIDEQYF
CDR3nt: TGTGCCAGCAGCTTCCAAGGGACAGGGATCGACGAGCAGTACTTC

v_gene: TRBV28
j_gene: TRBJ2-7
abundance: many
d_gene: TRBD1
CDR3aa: CASSLTGGSYEQYF
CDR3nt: TGTGCCAGCAGTCTGACAGGGGGGTCCTACGAGCAGTACTTC

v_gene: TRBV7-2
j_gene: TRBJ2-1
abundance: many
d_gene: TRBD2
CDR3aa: CASSPGREGLSEQFF
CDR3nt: TGTGCCAGCAGCCCGGGGCGGGAGGGCCTGAGTGAGCAGTTCTTC

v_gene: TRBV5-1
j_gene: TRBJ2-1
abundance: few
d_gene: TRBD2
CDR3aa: CASSLGTRGNEQFF
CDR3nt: TGCGCCAGCAGCTTGGGGACTAGGGGCAATGAGCAGTTCTTC

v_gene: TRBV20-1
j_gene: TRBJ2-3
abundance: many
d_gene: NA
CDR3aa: CSARIDSSTDTQYF
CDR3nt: TGCAGTGCTAGGATCGACTCTAGCACAGATACGCAGTATTTT

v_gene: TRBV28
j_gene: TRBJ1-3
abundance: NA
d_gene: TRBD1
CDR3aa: CASSSGTAISGNTIYF
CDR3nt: TGTGCCAGCAGCTCCGGGACAGCGATTTCTGGAAACACCATATATTTT

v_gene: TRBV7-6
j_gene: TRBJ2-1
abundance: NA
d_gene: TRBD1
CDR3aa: CASSPRSGQGNNEQFF
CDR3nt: TGTGCCAGCAGCCCACGATCGGGACAGGGGAACAATGAGCAGTTCTTC

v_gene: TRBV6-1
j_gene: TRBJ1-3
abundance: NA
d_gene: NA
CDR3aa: CASKRSGRGNTIYF
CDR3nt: TGTGCCAGCAAAAGGTCGGGACGAGGAAACACCATATATTTT

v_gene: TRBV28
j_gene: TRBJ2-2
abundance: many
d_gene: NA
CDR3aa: CASSLNDSPITGGELFF
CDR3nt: TGTGCCAGCAGTTTAAACGACAGCCCAATAACCGGCGGGGAGCTGTTTTTT

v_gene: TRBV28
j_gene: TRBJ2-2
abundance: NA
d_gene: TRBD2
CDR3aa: CASSFDGLAGVANTGELFF
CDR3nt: TGTGCCAGCAGTTTTGATGGACTAGCGGGAGTCGCGAACACCGGGGAGCTGTTTTTT

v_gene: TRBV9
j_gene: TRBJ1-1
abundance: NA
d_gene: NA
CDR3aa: CASSAETDRTEAFF
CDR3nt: TGTGCCAGCAGCGCCGAAACAGATCGAACTGAAGCTTTCTTT

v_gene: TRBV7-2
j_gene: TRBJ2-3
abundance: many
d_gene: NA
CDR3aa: CASSPTIFPDTQYF
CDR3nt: TGTGCCAGCAGCCCGACAATCTTCCCAGATACGCAGTATTTT

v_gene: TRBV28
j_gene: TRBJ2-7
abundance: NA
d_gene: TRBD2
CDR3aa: CASTRLAASYEQYF
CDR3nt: TGTGCCAGCACCCGACTAGCGGCATCCTACGAGCAGTACTTC

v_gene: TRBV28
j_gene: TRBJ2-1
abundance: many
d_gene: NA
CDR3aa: CASIPGHHYNEQFF
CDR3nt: TGTGCCAGCATACCGGGACACCACTACAATGAGCAGTTCTTC

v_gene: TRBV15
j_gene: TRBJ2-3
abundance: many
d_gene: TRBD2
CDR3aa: CATSAPASGRASPIYHTQYF
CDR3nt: TGTGCCACCAGCGCCCCCGCTAGCGGGAGGGCCTCACCGATCTATCATACGCAGTATTTT

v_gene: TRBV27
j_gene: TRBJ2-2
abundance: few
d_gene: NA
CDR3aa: CASSLFPFGGELFF
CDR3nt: TGTGCCAGCAGTTTATTCCCATTCGGCGGGGAGCTGTTTTTT

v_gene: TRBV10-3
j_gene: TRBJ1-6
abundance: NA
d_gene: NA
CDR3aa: CAISDLGGSSPLHF
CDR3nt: TGTGCCATCAGTGATCTAGGAGGGAGTTCACCCCTCCACTTT

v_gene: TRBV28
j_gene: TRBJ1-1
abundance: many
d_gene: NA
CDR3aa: CASSLFEDTEAFF
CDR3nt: TGTGCCAGCAGTTTATTCGAGGACACTGAAGCTTTCTTT

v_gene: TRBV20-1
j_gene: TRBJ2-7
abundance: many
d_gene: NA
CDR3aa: CSARDRPGVSYEQYF
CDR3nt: TGCAGTGCTAGAGATCGGCCAGGTGTATCCTACGAGCAGTACTTC

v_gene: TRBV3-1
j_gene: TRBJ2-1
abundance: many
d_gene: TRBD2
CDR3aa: CASSRVAGEEQFF
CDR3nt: TGTGCCAGCAGCCGAGTAGCGGGAGAGGAGCAGTTCTTC

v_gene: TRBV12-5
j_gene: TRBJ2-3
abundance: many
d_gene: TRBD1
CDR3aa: CASALGQPTDTQYF
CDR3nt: TGTGCTAGTGCCCTGGGACAGCCCACAGATACGCAGTATTTT

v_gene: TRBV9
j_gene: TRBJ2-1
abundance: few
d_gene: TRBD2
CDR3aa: CASSGSGRAFRNEQFF
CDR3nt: TGTGCCAGCAGCGGTAGCGGGAGGGCCTTTCGGAATGAGCAGTTCTTC

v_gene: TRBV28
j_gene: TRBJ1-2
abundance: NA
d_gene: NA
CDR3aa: CASSLSGVGRNYGYTF
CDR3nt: TGTGCCAGCAGTTTATCGGGGGTCGGCCGTAACTATGGCTACACCTTC

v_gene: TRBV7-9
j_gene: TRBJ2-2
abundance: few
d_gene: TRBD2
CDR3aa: CASRSDREANTGELFF
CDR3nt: TGTGCCAGCAGGTCAGATCGGGAGGCGAACACCGGGGAGCTGTTTTTT

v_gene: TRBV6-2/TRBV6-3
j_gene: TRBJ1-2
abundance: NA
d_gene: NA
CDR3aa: CASSYGKDYGYTF
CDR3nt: TGTGCCAGCAGTTACGGGAAGGACTATGGCTACACCTTC

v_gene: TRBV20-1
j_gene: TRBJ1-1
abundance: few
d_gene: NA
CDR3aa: CSAFQLKAFF
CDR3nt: TGCAGTGCCTTCCAGTTAAAAGCTTTCTTT

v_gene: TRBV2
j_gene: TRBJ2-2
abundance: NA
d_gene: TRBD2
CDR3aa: CASSEMSGDNTGELFF
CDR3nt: TGTGCCAGCAGTGAAATGAGCGGGGATAACACCGGGGAGCTGTTTTTT

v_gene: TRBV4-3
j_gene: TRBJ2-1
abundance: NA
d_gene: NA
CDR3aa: CASSPGGGQSIYNEQFF
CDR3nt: TGCGCCAGCAGCCCCGGGGGAGGCCAGTCGATCTACAATGAGCAGTTCTTC

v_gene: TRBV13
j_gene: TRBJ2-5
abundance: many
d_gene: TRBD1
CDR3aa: CASSLGLGQGGETQYF
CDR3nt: TGTGCCAGCAGCTTAGGCCTGGGACAGGGTGGAGAGACCCAGTACTTC

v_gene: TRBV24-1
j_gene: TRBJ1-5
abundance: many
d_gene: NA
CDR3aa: CATSDDEWQSNQPQHF
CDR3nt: TGTGCCACCAGTGATGACGAATGGCAGAGCAATCAGCCCCAGCATTTT

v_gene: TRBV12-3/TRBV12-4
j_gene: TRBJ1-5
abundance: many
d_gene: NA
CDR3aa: CASSFGRRNQPQHF
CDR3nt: TGTGCCAGCAGTTTCGGGCGGAGAAATCAGCCCCAGCATTTT

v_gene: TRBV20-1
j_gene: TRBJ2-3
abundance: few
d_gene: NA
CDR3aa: CSARVGGSTDTQYF
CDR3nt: TGCAGTGCTAGAGTTGGGGGCTCGACAGATACGCAGTATTTT

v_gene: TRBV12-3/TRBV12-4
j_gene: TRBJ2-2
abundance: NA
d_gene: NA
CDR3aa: CASSGTTGAGELFF
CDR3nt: TGTGCCAGCTCGGGGACAACCGGGGCCGGGGAGCTGTTTTTT

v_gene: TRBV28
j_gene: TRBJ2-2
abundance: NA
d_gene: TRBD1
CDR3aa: CASSGQGRLRWNTGELFF
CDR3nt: TGTGCCAGCTCCGGACAGGGTCGTTTGAGATGGAACACCGGGGAGCTGTTTTTT

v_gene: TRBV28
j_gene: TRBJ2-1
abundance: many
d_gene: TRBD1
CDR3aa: CASRDRGYNEQFF
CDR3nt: TGTGCCAGCCGGGACAGGGGCTACAATGAGCAGTTCTTC

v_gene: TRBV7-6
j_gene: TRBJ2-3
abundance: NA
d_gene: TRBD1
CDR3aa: CASSPRTGSHADTQYF
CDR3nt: TGTGCCAGCAGCCCACGGACAGGGTCCCACGCAGATACGCAGTATTTT

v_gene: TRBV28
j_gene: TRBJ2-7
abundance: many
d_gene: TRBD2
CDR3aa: CASSSILLAGSTYEQYF
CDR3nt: TGTGCCAGCAGTTCCATCCTACTAGCGGGATCTACCTACGAGCAGTACTTC

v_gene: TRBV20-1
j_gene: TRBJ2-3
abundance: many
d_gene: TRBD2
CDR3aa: CSAGTLAGFTDTQYF
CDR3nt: TGCAGTGCGGGGACTCTAGCGGGTTTCACAGATACGCAGTATTTT

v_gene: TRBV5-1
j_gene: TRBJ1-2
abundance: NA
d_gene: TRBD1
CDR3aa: CASSPRGGQRYGYTF
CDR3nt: TGCGCCAGCAGCCCCAGGGGGGGGCAGCGCTATGGCTACACCTTC

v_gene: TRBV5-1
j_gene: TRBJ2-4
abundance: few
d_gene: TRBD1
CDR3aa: CASSLMGQGQNIQYF
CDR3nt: TGCGCCAGCAGCTTGATGGGACAGGGTCAAAACATTCAGTACTTC

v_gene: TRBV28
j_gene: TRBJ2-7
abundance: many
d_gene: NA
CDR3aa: CASSPDPWEQYF
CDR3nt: TGTGCCAGCAGTCCCGACCCATGGGAGCAGTACTTC

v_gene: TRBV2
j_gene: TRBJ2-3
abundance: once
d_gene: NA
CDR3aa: CASSGGVGTQYF
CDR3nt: TGTGCCAGCAGTGGGGGGGTTGGTACGCAGTATTTT

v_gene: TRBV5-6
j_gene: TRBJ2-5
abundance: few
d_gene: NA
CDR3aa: CASSLLGSAVGRETQYF
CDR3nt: TGTGCCAGCAGCTTGTTGGGGTCCGCAGTGGGTCGAGAGACCCAGTACTTC

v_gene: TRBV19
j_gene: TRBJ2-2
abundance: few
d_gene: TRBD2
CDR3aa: CASRMVAGGTGGELFF
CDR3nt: TGTGCCAGTAGAATGGTAGCGGGAGGGACTGGAGGGGAGCTGTTTTTT

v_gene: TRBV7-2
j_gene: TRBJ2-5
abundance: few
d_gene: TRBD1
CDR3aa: CASSHPGQGTVEETQYF
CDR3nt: TGTGCCAGCAGCCATCCAGGACAGGGGACAGTCGAAGAGACCCAGTACTTC